This T cell receptor beta chain was retrieved from a study of T cells in Graves' hyperthyroidism and ophthalmopathy (dated by TCRdb to between 2017 and 2020). About the study as a whole: Peripheral blood was collected at initial diagnosis, before any treatment. TCR V-J signatures able to tell the groups apart were searched for in a discovery cohort of 100 patients, of whom around 43 had Graves' ophthalmopathy and some 60 had stable Graves' hyperthyroidism. In more than 5 Graves' hyperthyroidism patients, the study also compared T-cell repertoires from thyroid tissue with T-cell repertoires from blood. The 100 discovery patients were randomly split 7:3 into training and test sets. Prospective prediction of ophthalmopathy was tested in an independent validation cohort consisting of 18 to 20 hyperthyroidism patients and more than 15 patients who later progressed to ophthalmopathy. Once sampling was done, hyperthyroidism patients were given methimazole at a starting dose of 30 mg daily, whereas ophthalmopathy patients were given high-dose intravenous methylprednisolone. According to the paper, TCR Vbeta CDR3 sequencing was carried out on approximately 140 peripheral blood samples, which came from under 50 ophthalmopathy, 80 or so hyperthyroidism and approximately 17 progressor patients.

This clonotype was detected ten times or more. Its antigen remains undetermined. No clone much larger than this one lies a single base away; base qualities are absent. In the ophthalmopathy patients, disease was moderately to severely active, with a Clinical Activity Score of 3 or more, a NOSPECS grade of 4 or more, and a duration of less than 3 months. The study excluded patients with uncontrolled infections, other autoimmune diseases, pregnancy or lactation. Diagnoses were based on clinical symptoms, serum thyroxine and TRAb, thyroid ultrasound and orbital computed tomography. Ficoll-Paque density gradient centrifugation was used to isolate PBMCs from 8.5 to 10 ml of fresh peripheral blood. Total RNA was extracted with Trizol reagent, and quality was checked on an Agilent 2100 Bioanalyzer. CDR3 length: 16 amino acids, cysteine to phenylalanine. Left in the record is the CDR3 DNA by itself, 48 bases read in frame from the first base. V is cut back by 1 base and J by 4 bases, with 7 bases in the junction unmatched. In the germline V gene (reference sequence), CDR1 corresponds to LGHDT and CDR2 to YNNKEL.

The TCR beta CDR3 regions were amplified from the RNA transcripts. The first round of RT-PCR for the TCR CDR3 was performed with the HTBI primer set and the Qiagen OneStep RT-PCR kit. A second multiplex PCR round built the libraries, followed by size selection and purification. Libraries were sequenced paired-end with 100 bp reads on an Illumina HiSeq2000. The paper's processing steps were these. SOAPnuke was used to process the raw data, with reads discarded if the reads contained adapters or uncalled bases, had a mean Phred below 15, or lacked an exact constant-primer or identifier match. High-quality paired reads were merged using COPE v1.2.5, and each unique nucleotide sequence was defined as a clonotype. Clonotypes were aligned to IMGT TRBV, TRBD and TRBJ reference segments using MiTCR v1.1. The analysis was restricted to V-J combinations with a frequency above 0.0001, which together covered about 99% of the repertoires. The TCS score was defined as F50 (clonal expansion) divided by E x V (chaos), with BLOSUM62-based TCRdist calculated between CDR3 peptides within each V-J. Welch's t-statistics and random forest reduced fewer than 600 V-J features to about 12, which were used in a naive Bayes classifier (R e1071). TCRdb redid the processing of the public reads, applying fastp at Q25 and MiXCR, and retained in-frame beta chains. Identical CDR3 protein sequences are pooled into one entry, listed with their most common genes and DNA. TCRdb assigned the V and J calls; the authors' analysis was not used. This sample holds a few hundred thousand distinct CDR3 sequences; 13% to 15% were observed only once. Approximately 19% of the sample is held by the ten biggest clonotypes.

Broader findings and caveats from the paper: A 13 V-J signature model separated ophthalmopathy from stable hyperthyroidism, with 87.88% sensitivity and roughly 82% specificity in cross-validation and 80%/75% in testing. No statistical method was used to set the sample size in advance, and investigators knew the group allocation. Most expanded thyroid clonotypes (frequency above 0.001) were also found in blood, which suggests that blood repertoires may mirror thyroid immune responses. In validation, the model predicted progression to ophthalmopathy a median of roughly six months before onset, with about 71% sensitivity and roughly 79% specificity.

The origin of this receptor is a woman aged 60 to 75 with Graves' ophthalmopathy. Sequencing input: blood. Rearrangement joined TRBV3-1 to TRBJ1-2; 9 junctional bases match TRBD1. The CDR3 region has the sequence CASSQAGGQGFYGYTF. The sequence in DNA is TGTGCCAGCAGCCAAGCCGGCGGACAGGGGTTCTATGGCTACACCTTC.